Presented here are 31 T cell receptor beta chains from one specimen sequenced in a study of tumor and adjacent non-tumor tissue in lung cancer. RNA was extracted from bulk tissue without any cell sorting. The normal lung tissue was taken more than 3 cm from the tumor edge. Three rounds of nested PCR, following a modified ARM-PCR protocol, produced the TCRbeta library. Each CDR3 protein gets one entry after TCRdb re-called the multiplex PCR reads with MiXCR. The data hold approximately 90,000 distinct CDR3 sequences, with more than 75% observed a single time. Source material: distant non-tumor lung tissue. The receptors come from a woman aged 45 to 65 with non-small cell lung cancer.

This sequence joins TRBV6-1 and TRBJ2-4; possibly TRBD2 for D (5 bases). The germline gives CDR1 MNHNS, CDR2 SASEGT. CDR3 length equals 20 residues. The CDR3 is CGSSQLWTIAGGIAKNIQYF. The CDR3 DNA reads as TGTGGCAGTAGTCAATTATGGACCATAGCCGGAGGTATAGCCAAAAACATTCAGTACTTC.

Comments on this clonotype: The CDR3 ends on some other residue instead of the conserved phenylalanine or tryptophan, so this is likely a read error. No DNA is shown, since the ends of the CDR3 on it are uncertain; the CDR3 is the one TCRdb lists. The CDR3 sequence is CSAKEQGSYGYTC. This sequence joins TRBV29-1 and TRBJ1-2; TRBD1 reflects the table's D call only, with no check against the DNA. The CDR3 length is 13 residues, termini included. Germline CDR1 is SQVTM and CDR2 is ANQGSEA.

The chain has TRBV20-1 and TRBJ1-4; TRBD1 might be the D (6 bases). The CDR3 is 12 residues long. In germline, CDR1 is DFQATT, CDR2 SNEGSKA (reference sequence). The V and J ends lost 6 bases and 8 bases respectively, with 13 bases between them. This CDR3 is CSAYSGEEKLFF. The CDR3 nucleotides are TGCAGTGCCTATTCAGGGGAGGAAAAACTGTTTTTT.

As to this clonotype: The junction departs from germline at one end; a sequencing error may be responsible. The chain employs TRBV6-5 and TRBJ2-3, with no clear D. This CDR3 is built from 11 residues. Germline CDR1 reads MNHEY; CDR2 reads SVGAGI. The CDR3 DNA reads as TGTGCCACCAGGCTTGTAGATATGCAGTATTTT. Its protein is CATRLVDMQYF.

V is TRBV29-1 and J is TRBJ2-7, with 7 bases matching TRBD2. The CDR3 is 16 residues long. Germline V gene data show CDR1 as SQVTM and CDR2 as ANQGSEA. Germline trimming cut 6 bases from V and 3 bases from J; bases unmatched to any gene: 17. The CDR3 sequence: CSVKLSGGVSIYEQYF. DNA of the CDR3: TGCAGCGTGAAACTGTCGGGAGGCGTGTCGATCTACGAGCAGTACTTC.

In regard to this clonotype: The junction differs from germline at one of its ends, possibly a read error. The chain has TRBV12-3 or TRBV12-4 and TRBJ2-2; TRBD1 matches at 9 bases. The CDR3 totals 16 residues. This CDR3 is CASRLGTGTYTGELFF. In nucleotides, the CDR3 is TGTGCAAGCAGATTAGGGACAGGGACATACACCGGGGAGCTGTTCTTT.

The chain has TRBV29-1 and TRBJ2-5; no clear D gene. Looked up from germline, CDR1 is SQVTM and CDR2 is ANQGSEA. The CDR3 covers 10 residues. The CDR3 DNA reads TGCTCCGCAAGGGTGGAAACCCAGTACTTC. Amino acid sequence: CSARVETQYF.

As DNA, the CDR3 is TGCAGTTGTGCTCTGGTAAGAAAGGCGTTCGGGGAGCTGTTTTTT. It translates to CSCALVRKAFGELFF. The genes are TRBV29-1 and TRBJ2-2; D not resolved. Per germline, CDR1 SQVTM and CDR2 ANQGSEA. This CDR3 comprises 15 residues.

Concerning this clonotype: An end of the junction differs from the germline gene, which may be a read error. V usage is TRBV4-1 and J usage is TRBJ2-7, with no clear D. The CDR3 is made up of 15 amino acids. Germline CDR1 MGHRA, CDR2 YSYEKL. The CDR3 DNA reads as TGCGTCAGCAGCCGGGCCCCGGACGGCGCCTACGACCAGTACTTC. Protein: CVSSRAPDGAYDQYF.

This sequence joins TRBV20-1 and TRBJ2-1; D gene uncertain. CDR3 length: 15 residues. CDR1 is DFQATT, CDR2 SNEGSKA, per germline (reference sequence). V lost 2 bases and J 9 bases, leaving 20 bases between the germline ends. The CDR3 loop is CSARSIVRVRSEQFF. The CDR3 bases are TGCAGTGCTAGATCGATAGTGAGAGTACGCAGTGAGCAGTTCTTC.

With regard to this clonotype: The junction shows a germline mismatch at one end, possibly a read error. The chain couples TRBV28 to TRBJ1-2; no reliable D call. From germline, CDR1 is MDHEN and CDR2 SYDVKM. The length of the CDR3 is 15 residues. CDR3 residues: CASSSLARVTHGNTF. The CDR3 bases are TGTGCCAGCAGTTCCCTGGCCCGGGTTACACATGGCAACACCTTC.

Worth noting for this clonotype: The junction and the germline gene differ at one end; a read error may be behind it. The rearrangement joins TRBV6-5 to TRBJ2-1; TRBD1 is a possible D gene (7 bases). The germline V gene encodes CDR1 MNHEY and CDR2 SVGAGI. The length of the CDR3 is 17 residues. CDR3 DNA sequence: TGCGCCAGTACCAAGGGGGCTAACGGGAGCCGAGACAATGAGCAGTTCTTC. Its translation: CASTKGANGSRDNEQFF.

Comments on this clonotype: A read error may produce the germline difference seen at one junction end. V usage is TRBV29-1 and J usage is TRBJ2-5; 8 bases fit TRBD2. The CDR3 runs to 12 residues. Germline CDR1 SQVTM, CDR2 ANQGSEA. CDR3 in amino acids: CSVGGGQGTQYF. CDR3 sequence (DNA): TGTAGCGTCGGGGGGGGACAAGGGACCCAGTACTTC. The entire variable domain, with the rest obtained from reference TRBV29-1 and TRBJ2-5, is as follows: SAVISQKPSRDICQRGTSLTIQCQVDSQVTMMFWYRQQPGQSLTLIATANQGSEATYESGFVIDKFPISRPNLTFSTLTVSNMSPEDSSIYLCSVGGGQGTQYFGPGTRLLVL.

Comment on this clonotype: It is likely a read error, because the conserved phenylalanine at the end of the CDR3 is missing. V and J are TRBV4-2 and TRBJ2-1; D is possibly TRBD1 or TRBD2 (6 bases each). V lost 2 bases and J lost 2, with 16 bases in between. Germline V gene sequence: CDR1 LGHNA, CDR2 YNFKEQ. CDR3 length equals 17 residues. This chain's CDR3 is CASSQKGGGRPYNEQFL. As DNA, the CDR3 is TGTGCCAGCAGCCAAAAGGGGGGTGGCAGGCCCTACAATGAGCAGTTCCTC.

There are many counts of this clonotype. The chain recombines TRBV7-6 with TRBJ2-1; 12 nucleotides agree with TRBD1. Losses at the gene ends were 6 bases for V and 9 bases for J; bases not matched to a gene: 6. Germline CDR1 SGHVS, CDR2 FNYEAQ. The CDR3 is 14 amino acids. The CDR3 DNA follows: TGTGCCAGCAGGGGGACAGGGGGCTCTTTTGAGCAGTTCTTC. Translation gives CASRGTGGSFEQFF.

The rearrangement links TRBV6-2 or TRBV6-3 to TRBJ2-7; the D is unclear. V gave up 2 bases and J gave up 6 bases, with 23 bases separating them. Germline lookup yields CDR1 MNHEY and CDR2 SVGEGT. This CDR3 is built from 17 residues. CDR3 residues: CASSYTTVTPLTCEQYF. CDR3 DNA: TGTGCCAGCAGTTACACTACGGTGACACCCCTTACCTGCGAGCAGTACTTC.

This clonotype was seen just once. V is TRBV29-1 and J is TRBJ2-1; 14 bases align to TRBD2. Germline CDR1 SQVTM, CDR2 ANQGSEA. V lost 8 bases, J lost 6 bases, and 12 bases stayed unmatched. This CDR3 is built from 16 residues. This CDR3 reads CSPGLAGGTGGNEQFF. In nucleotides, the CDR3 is TGCAGCCCAGGACTAGCGGGAGGAACAGGGGGCAATGAGCAGTTCTTC.

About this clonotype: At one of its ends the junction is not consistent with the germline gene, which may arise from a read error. The CDR3 DNA follows: TGCGCCAGCAGCTTCTCCCCGGACATGAACACTGAAGCTTACTTT. Amino acid sequence: CASSFSPDMNTEAYF. The genes are TRBV5-1 and TRBJ1-1, with D tentatively TRBD1 (5 bases). The CDR3 totals 15 residues. In germline, CDR1 is SGHRS, CDR2 YFSETQ.

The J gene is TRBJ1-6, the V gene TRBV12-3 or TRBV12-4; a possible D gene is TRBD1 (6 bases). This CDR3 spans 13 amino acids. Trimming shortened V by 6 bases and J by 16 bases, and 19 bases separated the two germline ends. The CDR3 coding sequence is TGTGCCAGCAGCGATTACAGGGAATCAGCACTCCACTTT. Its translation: CASSDYRESALHF.

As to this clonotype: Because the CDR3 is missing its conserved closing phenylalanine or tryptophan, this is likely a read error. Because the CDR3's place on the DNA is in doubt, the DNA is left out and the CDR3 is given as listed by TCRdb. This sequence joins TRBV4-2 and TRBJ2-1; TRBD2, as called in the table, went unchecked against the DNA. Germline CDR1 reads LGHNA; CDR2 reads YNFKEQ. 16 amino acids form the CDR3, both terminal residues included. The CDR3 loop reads CASSQEAGDPYNEQFL.

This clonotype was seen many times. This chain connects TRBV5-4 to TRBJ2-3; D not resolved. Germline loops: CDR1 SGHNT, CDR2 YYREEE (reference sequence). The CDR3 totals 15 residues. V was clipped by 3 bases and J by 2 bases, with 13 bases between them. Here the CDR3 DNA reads TGTGCCAGCAGCTACTTTACGGTAAACACAGATACGCAGTATTTT. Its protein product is CASSYFTVNTDTQYF.

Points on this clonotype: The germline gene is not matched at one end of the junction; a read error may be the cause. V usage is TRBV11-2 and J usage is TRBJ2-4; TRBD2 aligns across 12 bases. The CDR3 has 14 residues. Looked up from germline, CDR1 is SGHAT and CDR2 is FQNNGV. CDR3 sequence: CASSPGLAGNIHNF. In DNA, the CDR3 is TGTGCCAGCAGCCCCGGACTAGCGGGAAACATTCATAACTTC.

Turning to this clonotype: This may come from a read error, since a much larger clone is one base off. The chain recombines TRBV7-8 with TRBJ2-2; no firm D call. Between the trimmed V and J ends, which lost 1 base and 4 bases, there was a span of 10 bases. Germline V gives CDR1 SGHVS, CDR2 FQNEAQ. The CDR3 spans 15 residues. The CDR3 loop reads CASSLGGSLTGELFF. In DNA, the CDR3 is TGTGCCAGCAGCTTAGGTGGATCGCTCACCGGGGAGCTGTTTTTT. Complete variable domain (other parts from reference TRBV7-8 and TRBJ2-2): GAGVSQSPRYKVAKRGQDVALRCDPISGHVSLFWYQQALGQGPEFLTYFQNEAQLDKSGLPSDRFFAERPEGSVSTLKIQRTQQEDSAVYLCASSLGGSLTGELFFGEGSRLTVL.

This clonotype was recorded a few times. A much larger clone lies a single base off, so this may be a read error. CDR3 nucleotides: TGCAGTGTTAGACAGGGAGTCGAGTCACCCCTCCACTTT. This translates into CSVRQGVESPLHF. The chain uses TRBV20-1 and TRBJ1-6, with 7 bases identical to TRBD1. The CDR3 loop spans 13 amino acids. Germline V CDR1 and CDR2: DFQATT, SNEGSKA (reference sequence).

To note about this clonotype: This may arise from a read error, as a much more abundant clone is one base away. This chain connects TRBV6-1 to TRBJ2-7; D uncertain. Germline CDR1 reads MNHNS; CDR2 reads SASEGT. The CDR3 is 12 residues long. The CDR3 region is CASEESSYGQYF. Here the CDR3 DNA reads TGTGCCAGCGAAGAGAGCTCCTACGGGCAGTACTTC.

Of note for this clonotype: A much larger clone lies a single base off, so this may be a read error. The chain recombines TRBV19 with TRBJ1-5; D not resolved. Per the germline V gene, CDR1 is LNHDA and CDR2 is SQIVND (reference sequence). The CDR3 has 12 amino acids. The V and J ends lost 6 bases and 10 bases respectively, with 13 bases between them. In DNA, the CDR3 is TGTGCCAGTAGGGTGGCATACGGACCCCAGCATTTT. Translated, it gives CASRVAYGPQHF. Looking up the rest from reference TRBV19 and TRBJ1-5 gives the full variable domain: DGGITQSPKYLFRKEGQNVTLSCEQNLNHDAMYWYRQDPGQGLRLIYYSQIVNDFQKGDIAEGYSVSREKKESFPLTVTSAQKNPTAFYLCASRVAYGPQHFGDGTRLSIL.

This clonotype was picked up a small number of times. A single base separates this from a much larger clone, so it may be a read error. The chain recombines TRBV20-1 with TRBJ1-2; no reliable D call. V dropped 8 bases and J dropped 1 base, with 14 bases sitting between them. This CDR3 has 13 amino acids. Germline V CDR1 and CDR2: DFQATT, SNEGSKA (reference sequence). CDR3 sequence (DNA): TGCAGTACCCGAGCCGTGGATAACTATGGCTACACCTTC. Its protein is CSTRAVDNYGYTF.

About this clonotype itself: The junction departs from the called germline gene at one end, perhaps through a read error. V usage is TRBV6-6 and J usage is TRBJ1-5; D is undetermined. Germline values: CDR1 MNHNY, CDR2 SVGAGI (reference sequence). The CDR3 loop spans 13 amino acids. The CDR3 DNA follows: TGTACCAGCAGTTTCGGAGTTGGTCAGCCCCAGCATTTT. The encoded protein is CTSSFGVGQPQHF.

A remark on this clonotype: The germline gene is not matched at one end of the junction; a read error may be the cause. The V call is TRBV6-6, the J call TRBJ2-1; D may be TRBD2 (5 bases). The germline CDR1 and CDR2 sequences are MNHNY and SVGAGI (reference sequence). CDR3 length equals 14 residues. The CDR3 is CTSSFSSSGSEQFF. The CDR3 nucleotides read TGCACCAGCAGTTTTTCGAGCAGTGGGAGTGAGCAGTTCTTC.

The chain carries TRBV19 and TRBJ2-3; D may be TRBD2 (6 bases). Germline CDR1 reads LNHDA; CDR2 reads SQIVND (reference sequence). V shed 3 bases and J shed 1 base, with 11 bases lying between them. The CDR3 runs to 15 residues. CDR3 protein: CASSMGTHRTDTQYF. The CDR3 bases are TGTGCCAGTAGTATGGGGACTCACCGCACAGATACGCAGTATTTT.

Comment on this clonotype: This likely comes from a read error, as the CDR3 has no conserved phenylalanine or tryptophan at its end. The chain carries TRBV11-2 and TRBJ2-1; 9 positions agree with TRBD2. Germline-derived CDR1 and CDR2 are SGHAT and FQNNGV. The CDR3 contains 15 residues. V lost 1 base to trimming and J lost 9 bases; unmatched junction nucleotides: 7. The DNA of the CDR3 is TGTGCCAGCAGCTTAGGAGCTGGCGGGAGGGCTGAGCAGTTCATT. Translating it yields CASSLGAGGRAEQFI.